A selection of T cell receptor beta chains follows, all from one sample in a study of T cells in lung cancer brain metastases. This table comes from immunoSEQ multiplex PCR, and its TCRdb copy is limited to in-frame clones, with some not included. The data contain more than 4,000 clones, less than 90% of them singletons. Sequences were obtained from tumor tissue from the primary lung tumor. The receptor source for this set is a woman aged 45 to 65 with non-small cell lung cancer. Each CDR3 is given with its conserved first and last residue. D genes are given only for firm matches. The size entry is marked missing in some rows and otherwise reads once, few, many or a size class.

j_gene,v_gene,abundance,d_gene,CDR3nt,CDR3aa
TRBJ2-1,TRBV29-1,once,.,TGCAGCGTACTTAAGTCGAGCTCCTACAATGAGCAGTTCTTC,CSVLKSSSYNEQFF
TRBJ1-2,TRBV18,.,.,TGTGCCAGCTCACCAGGGCAGGAAAACTATGGCTACACCTTC,CASSPGQENYGYTF
TRBJ2-2,TRBV6-4,.,TRBD2,TGTGCCAGCAGCCCTTCGGGGACTAGCACCGGGGAGCTGTTTTTT,CASSPSGTSTGELFF
TRBJ2-2,TRBV6-1,.,.,TGTGCCAGCAGGACTAACACCGGGGAGCTGTTTTTT,CASRTNTGELFF
TRBJ2-3,TRBV29-1,.,.,TGCAGCGTGAACACAGATACGCAGTATTTT,CSVNTDTQYF
TRBJ2-3,TRBV2,.,.,TGTGCCAGCAGTGAAGCGGGGAGGGGGCCCGGATGGGATACGCAGTATTTT,CASSEAGRGPGWDTQYF
TRBJ2-7,TRBV5-1,.,.,TGCGCCAGCAGCTTGGAAGAGACGTACGAGCAGTACTTC,CASSLEETYEQYF
TRBJ1-2,TRBV27,.,TRBD1,TGTGCCAGCAGAACAACAGACAGGGGCTATGGCTACACCTTC,CASRTTDRGYGYTF
TRBJ2-7,TRBV5-5,.,.,TGTGCCAGCAGCTTAGGTGGGGGGACCTACGAGCAGTACTTC,CASSLGGGTYEQYF
TRBJ2-1,TRBV5-1,.,TRBD2,TGCGCCAGCAGCTCTCGCGGGGGGGCCGTCAACAATGAGCAGTTCTTC,CASSSRGGAVNNEQFF
TRBJ1-4,TRBV4-2,.,TRBD1,TGTGCCAGCAGCCAAGATCAGGGGACAGGGGATGAAAAACTGTTTTTT,CASSQDQGTGDEKLFF
TRBJ1-4,TRBV6-1,.,.,TGTGCCAGCAGTGTTATACAGGGACTAAATGAAAAACTGTTTTTT,CASSVIQGLNEKLFF
TRBJ1-5,TRBV2,.,.,TGTGCCAGCAGTGTGGACGGCAATCAGCCCCAGCATTTT,CASSVDGNQPQHF